A single sample is the source of the 13 T cell receptor beta chains below, sequenced in a study of OX40 agonist ivuxolimab in advanced cancers. This table comes from immunoSEQ multiplex PCR, and its TCRdb copy is limited to in-frame clones, with some not included. This repertoire shows more than 70,000 clones, less than 85% found once; its top ten account for 0.35% to 0.5%. The sequenced sample was CD4+ or CD8+ T cells sorted from blood, obtained in a trial of the OX40 agonist ivuxolimab. The receptor source for this set is an adult with an advanced solid tumor such as melanoma, head and neck, liver or kidney cancer.

This chain connects TRBV5-1 to TRBJ2-7; D could derive from TRBD1 or TRBD2 (7 bases each). CDR3 length: 15 amino acids. Germline V gene data show CDR1 as SGHRS and CDR2 as YFSETQ. The V gene lost 5 bases and the J gene lost 4 bases, with 19 bases spanning the gap. In nucleotides, the CDR3 is TGCGCCAGCAGTTCCCGGGGAGGGGGCTCGTACGAGCAGTACTTC. Amino acid sequence: CASSSRGGGSYEQYF.

J is TRBJ2-2 and V is TRBV5-1; tentative D call: TRBD2 (5 bases). Trimming pared 2 bases from V and 0 bases from J, leaving 8 bases between. The CDR3 sequence is 15 residues long. Germline lookup yields CDR1 SGHRS and CDR2 YFSETQ. This CDR3 is CASSFIAPNTGELFF. CDR3 sequence (DNA): TGCGCCAGCAGCTTCATAGCGCCGAACACCGGGGAGCTGTTTTTT.

This chain connects TRBV7-9 to TRBJ1-1; D is unresolved. Per the germline V gene, CDR1 is SEHNR and CDR2 is FQNEAQ (reference sequence). CDR3 length: 14 residues. V was clipped by 1 base and J by 6 bases, with 12 bases between them. The CDR3 spells CASSLERVRAEAFF. For the CDR3, the DNA is TGTGCCAGCAGCTTAGAGCGGGTGAGGGCTGAAGCTTTCTTT.

The chain uses TRBV28 and TRBJ1-5, with a weak D call TRBD1 (6 bases). Germline CDR1 reads MDHEN; CDR2 reads SYDVKM. The CDR3 sequence is 13 residues long. The V end lost 7 bases, the J end lost 6 bases, and 13 bases lay between the germline ends. CDR3 amino acids: CASTEQGFQPQHF. The CDR3 DNA reads TGTGCCAGCACTGAACAGGGTTTTCAGCCCCAGCATTTT.

The chain couples TRBV4-2 to TRBJ1-2, with 9 bases lining up with TRBD1. Trimming cost V 4 bases and J 4 bases; bases outside gene matches: 19. Germline V lookup: CDR1 LGHNA, CDR2 YNFKEQ. The CDR3 spans 19 residues. DNA of the CDR3: TGTGCCAGCAGCCCTACCTACCGAGGGGGACAGGGAACGTCCTATGGCTACACCTTC. Translating gives CASSPTYRGGQGTSYGYTF.

The V gene is TRBV7-5, the J gene TRBJ2-1; the table's TRBD2 call for D was not verified on the DNA. TRBV7-5 is a recognized pseudogene. The CDR3 runs to 17 residues. The CDR3 here is CVRSPPPAGGVYNEQFF. As DNA, the CDR3 is TGTGTCAGAAGCCCTCCCCCTGCGGGAGGGGTTTACAATGAGCAGTTCTTC.

The chain has TRBV29-1 and TRBJ1-1; D might be TRBD1 (5 bases). The V gene lost 4 bases and the J gene lost 6 bases, with 15 bases spanning the gap. The CDR3 loop spans 13 amino acids. CDR1 and CDR2 (germline): SQVTM, ANQGSEA. As DNA, the CDR3 is TGCAGCGTTGTCTGGAGGGGTTTGGCTGAAGCTTTCTTT. Translating gives CSVVWRGLAEAFF.

This clone has just one count. The chain recombines TRBV10-3 with TRBJ2-3, with 9 bases that match TRBD1. Trimming at V came to 11 bases and at J to 4 bases, leaving 7 bases not matched to a gene. Per germline, CDR1 ENHRY and CDR2 SYGVKD. The CDR3 runs 13 residues. Written as DNA, the CDR3 is TGTGCCGCCTCACAGGGGGCGTCAGATACGCAGTATTTT. It yields the protein CAASQGASDTQYF.

The chain uses TRBV25-1 and TRBJ1-5; TRBD1 might be the D (6 bases). V was trimmed by 2 bases and J by 3 bases, leaving 14 bases between them. CDR3 length equals 16 residues. CDR1 and CDR2 from the germline V gene are MGHDK and SYGVNS. CDR3 protein: CASSETGRGYNQPQHF. The CDR3 coding sequence is TGTGCCAGCAGTGAAACAGGGCGTGGTTACAATCAGCCCCAGCATTTT.

Here the CDR3 DNA reads TGTGCCAGCAGCGTGATCGGGACTAGCGGGCCCAATGAGCAGTTCTTC. This gives the protein CASSVIGTSGPNEQFF. The V gene is TRBV9, the J gene TRBJ2-1; 12 positions match TRBD2. CDR1 is SGDLS and CDR2 is YYNGEE in the germline V gene. The J segment lost 6 bases and the V segment lost 2 bases, leaving 6 bases of the junction unmatched. The CDR3 has 16 amino acids.

V gene TRBV28 combines with J gene TRBJ2-3, with D uncertain. CDR1 MDHEN and CDR2 SYDVKM come from the germline V gene. The CDR3 extends over 13 amino acids. Trimming shortened V by 2 bases and J by 6 bases, and 9 bases separated the two germline ends. CDR3 sequence (DNA): TGTGCCAGCAGTTTACCTGTAGTGGATACGCAGTATTTT. Translation gives CASSLPVVDTQYF.

V is TRBV5-6 and J is TRBJ1-3; D unclear. V was clipped by 0 bases and J by 1 base, with 8 bases between them. The CDR3 is 15 residues long. In germline, CDR1 is SGHDT, CDR2 YYEEEE. The CDR3 coding sequence is TGTGCCAGCAGCTTGGGTCCTATGTCTGGAAACACCATATATTTT. It codes for CASSLGPMSGNTIYF.

This sequence joins TRBV11-2 and TRBJ2-1; 9 nucleotides line up with TRBD2. Germline-derived CDR1 and CDR2 are SGHAT and FQNNGV. The V and J ends lost 1 base and 3 bases, in that order; junction bases with no gene match: 4. CDR3 length: 16 amino acids. The CDR3 loop reads CASSLAGTSFYNEQFF. In DNA, the CDR3 is TGTGCCAGCAGCTTAGCCGGGACTAGCTTCTACAATGAGCAGTTCTTC.